The source of this TCR beta chain is a study of cytomegalovirus exposure and HLA in healthy donors. About the study: Both the approximately 130 validation repertoires and the approximately 700 first-cohort repertoires used the same platform, as reported by a later analysis. Study-wide findings and caveats: In the 120 or so validation repertoires, around 95% of cluster scores exceeded 0, per a later analysis.

The table came from immunoSEQ multiplex PCR; TCRdb's copy has only in-frame clones and leaves some out. The sample contains some 170,000 clones, around nine tenths of which appear only once. Turning to this clone: Its antigen remains unidentified.

This CDR3 comprises 13 residues. The V and J ends lost 1 base and 7 bases, in that order; junction bases with no gene match: 5. Germline assignment: CDR1 GTSNPN and CDR2 SVGIG (reference sequence). The receptor's source is a woman aged 30 to 39 in good health and CMV-seronegative. The sample consisted of PBMCs. The genes are TRBV30 and TRBJ1-1; 8 bases line up with TRBD1. CDR3 sequence: CAWSAGTGGEAFF. The CDR3 DNA follows: TGTGCCTGGAGTGCCGGAACAGGGGGTGAAGCTTTCTTT.